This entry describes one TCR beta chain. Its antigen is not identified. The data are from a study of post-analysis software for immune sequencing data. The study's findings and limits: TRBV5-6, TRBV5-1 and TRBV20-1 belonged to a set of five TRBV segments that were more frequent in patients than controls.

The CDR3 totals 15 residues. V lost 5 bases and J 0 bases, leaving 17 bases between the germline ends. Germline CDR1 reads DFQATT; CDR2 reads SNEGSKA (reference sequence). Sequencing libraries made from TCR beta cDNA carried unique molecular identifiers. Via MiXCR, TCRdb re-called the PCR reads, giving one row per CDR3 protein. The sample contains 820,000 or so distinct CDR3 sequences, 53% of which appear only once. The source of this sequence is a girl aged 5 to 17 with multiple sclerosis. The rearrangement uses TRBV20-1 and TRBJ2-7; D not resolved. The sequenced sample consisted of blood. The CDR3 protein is CSAPASVMSSYEQYF. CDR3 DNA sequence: TGCAGTGCTCCGGCATCAGTTATGAGCTCCTACGAGCAGTACTTC.